One sample yielded the 17 T cell receptor beta chains listed below, sequenced in a study of CD8 T cells in ankylosing spondylitis. TCRdb itself ran the 5' RACE reads through MiXCR, one entry per CDR3 protein. The sample contains hundreds of thousands of distinct CDR3 sequences, roughly 8.6% of which appear only once. The sequenced sample was blood, either unsorted or a sorted T cell fraction (not recorded which). These receptors were taken from a male donor with ankylosing spondylitis or in good health (not recorded which).

In this sample, this clonotype turned up many times. The chain combines TRBV5-8 with TRBJ1-5; D not resolved. Deletions cut 4 bases from V and 4 bases from J, with 15 bases between. Germline-derived CDR1 and CDR2 are SGHTS and YDEGEE. The CDR3 runs 15 residues. CDR3 in amino acids: CASSPEPGGNQPQHF. DNA for the CDR3: TGTGCCAGCAGCCCCGAGCCAGGCGGGAATCAGCCCCAGCATTTT.

This clonotype was picked up many times. J is TRBJ1-1 and V is TRBV5-1; 9 nucleotides align to TRBD1. Germline V lookup: CDR1 SGHRS, CDR2 YFSETQ. The CDR3 loop spans 15 amino acids. Trimming removed 0 bases from V and 4 bases from J; junction bases left unmatched: 4. For the CDR3, the DNA is TGCGCCAGCAGCTTGGAACAGGGGGCGCCCACTGAAGCTTTCTTT. Translation gives CASSLEQGAPTEAFF.

V usage is TRBV9 and J usage is TRBJ2-1, with D maybe TRBD2 (5 bases). Trimming stripped 4 bases from V and 8 bases from J, with 22 bases between. The CDR3 length is 16 residues. Looked up from germline, CDR1 is SGDLS and CDR2 is YYNGEE. For the CDR3, the DNA is TGTGCCAGCAGCCCCCGGGTGGGGTCAAATAGCGATGAGCAGTTCTTC. Translation: CASSPRVGSNSDEQFF.

This clonotype came up many times. V usage is TRBV6-5 and J usage is TRBJ1-2; D might be TRBD1 (5 bases). CDR1 and CDR2 (germline): MNHEY, SVGAGI. The CDR3 loop spans 15 amino acids. Trimming removed 0 bases at V and 6 bases at J, with 14 bases between. CDR3 sequence reads: CASSYSSRRGNGYTF. In DNA, the CDR3 is TGTGCCAGCAGTTACTCTTCCAGGAGGGGAAATGGCTACACCTTC.

J is TRBJ1-4 and V is TRBV12-3 or TRBV12-4; D unclear. CDR3 length equals 14 residues. V lost 6 bases, J lost 8 bases, and 16 bases lay in between. The CDR3 loop reads CASSPGTNLEKLFF. CDR3 DNA sequence: TGTGCCAGCAGCCCAGGAACGAATTTGGAAAAACTGTTTTTT.

This clonotype was seen at least ten times. DNA for the CDR3: TGCAGTGCTGCCGTAACGGACAACCAAGAGACCCAGTACTTC. This codes for CSAAVTDNQETQYF. The V and J genes are TRBV20-1 and TRBJ2-5, with D perhaps matching TRBD1 (5 bases). V was clipped by 5 bases and J by 0 bases, with 13 bases between them. Germline CDR1 and CDR2: DFQATT and SNEGSKA (reference sequence). The CDR3 contains 14 residues.

This clonotype was seen ten or more times. The J gene is TRBJ2-7, the V gene TRBV25-1; D is uncertain. The ends were cut back, 1 base at V and 5 bases at J, with 6 bases in the middle. CDR1 is MGHDK, CDR2 SYGVNS, per germline. The CDR3 loop spans 12 amino acids. In DNA form, the CDR3 reads TGTGCCAGCAGTGAATTTAGAGACGAGCAGTACTTC. This codes for CASSEFRDEQYF.

This clonotype was counted ten times or more. The rearrangement uses TRBV6-1 and TRBJ2-2, with D uncertain. The CDR3 covers 15 residues. Germline V gene sequence: CDR1 MNHNS, CDR2 SASEGT. With 7 bases removed from V and 7 bases from J, the gap between germline ends came to 19 bases. The CDR3 spells CASIPGSPSGGELFF. CDR3 nucleotides: TGTGCCAGCATCCCTGGAAGCCCGAGTGGCGGGGAGCTGTTTTTT.

Only a few counts were recorded for this clonotype. This chain connects TRBV5-1 to TRBJ2-5; D perhaps matches TRBD1 (5 bases). In germline, CDR1 is SGHRS, CDR2 YFSETQ. This CDR3 region has 14 residues. Trimming pared 4 bases from V and 2 bases from J, leaving 12 bases between. CDR3 coding DNA: TGCGCCAGCAGCCCTGGACACTTACAAGAGACCCAGTACTTC. This gives the protein CASSPGHLQETQYF.

This clonotype was picked up many times. This rearrangement joins TRBV12-3 or TRBV12-4 to TRBJ2-1; the D call may be TRBD1 or TRBD2 (5 bases each). V lost 5 bases, J lost 10 bases, and 21 bases lay in between. The CDR3 is made up of 15 amino acids. The CDR3 is CASSPLVGEFAEQFF. The CDR3 DNA follows: TGTGCCAGCAGTCCTCTAGTGGGGGAGTTCGCCGAGCAGTTCTTC.

This clonotype came up many times. V usage is TRBV6-1 and J usage is TRBJ2-4; D is perhaps TRBD2 (6 bases). The CDR3 has 16 residues. V shed 2 bases and J shed 2 bases, with 13 bases lying between them. The germline V gene encodes CDR1 MNHNS and CDR2 SASEGT. CDR3 amino acids: CASSEFGGASKNIQYF. DNA of the CDR3: TGTGCCAGCAGTGAATTCGGGGGAGCCTCCAAAAACATTCAGTACTTC.

At least ten counts were recorded for this clonotype. This chain joins TRBV7-2 and TRBJ1-5; possibly TRBD1 for D (6 bases). In germline, CDR1 is SGHTA, CDR2 FQGNSA. V was pared by 3 bases and J by 6 bases, with 9 bases between. CDR3 length equals 13 residues. The CDR3 sequence is CASSFGGAQPQHF. CDR3 DNA: TGTGCCAGCAGCTTCGGGGGGGCTCAGCCCCAGCATTTT.

This chain uses TRBV7-8 with TRBJ2-7; 7 nucleotides line up with TRBD2. The CDR3 runs 12 residues. From germline, CDR1 is SGHVS and CDR2 FQNEAQ. The V and J ends lost 5 bases and 6 bases, in that order; junction bases with no gene match: 4. The CDR3 sequence: CASSMGGIEQYF. The DNA of the CDR3 is TGTGCCAGCAGCATGGGAGGGATCGAGCAGTACTTC.

The V gene is TRBV6-1, the J gene TRBJ2-1, with D perhaps matching TRBD1 or TRBD2 (5 bases each). The CDR3 sequence is 15 residues long. Trimming removed 7 bases at V and 3 bases at J, with 16 bases between. CDR1 is MNHNS and CDR2 is SASEGT in the germline V gene. CDR3 sequence: CASIPGTELYNEQFF. The CDR3, as DNA: TGTGCCAGCATCCCAGGGACGGAGCTCTACAATGAGCAGTTCTTC.

This clonotype was counted many times. The chain links TRBV7-2 to TRBJ2-7; D is uncertain. The CDR3 totals 13 residues. CDR1 and CDR2 from the germline V gene are SGHTA and FQGNSA. Trimming removed 5 bases from V and 5 bases from J, with 13 bases in between. The CDR3, as DNA: TGTGCCAGCAGCCCTTTGGCGGCAGACGAGCAGTACTTC. This codes for CASSPLAADEQYF. Looking up the rest from reference TRBV7-2 and TRBJ2-7 gives the full variable domain: GAGVSQSPSNKVTEKGKDVELRCDPISGHTALYWYRQSLGQGLEFLIYFQGNSAPDKSGLPSDRFSAERTGGSVSTLTIQRTQQEDSAVYLCASSPLAADEQYFGPGTRLTVT.

In its sample, this clonotype was seen many times. At one of its ends the junction is not consistent with the germline gene, which may arise from a read error. The chain couples TRBV20-1 to TRBJ2-3; the D gene is possibly TRBD1 (6 bases). The length of the CDR3 is 14 residues. Germline lookup yields CDR1 DFQATT and CDR2 SNEGSKA (reference sequence). CDR3 sequence reads: CSARVGGYADTQYF. The CDR3 nucleotides read TGCAGTGCGAGAGTAGGGGGATACGCAGATACGCAGTATTTT.

This clonotype was seen many times. This chain's CDR3 is CSVETDEDYGYTF. The CDR3 nucleotides are TGCAGCGTTGAGACAGACGAAGACTATGGCTACACCTTC. The chain recombines TRBV29-1 with TRBJ1-2; TRBD1 might be the D (5 bases). Between the trimmed V and J ends, which lost 3 bases and 3 bases, there was a span of 11 bases. Germline V gene lookup returns CDR1 SQVTM and CDR2 ANQGSEA. There are 13 residues in the CDR3.